This TCR beta chain comes out of a study of PD-1 blockade in mismatch repair-deficient tumors. Study in general: All were previously treated, progressing patients with about twelve mismatch repair-deficient cancer types. Points from the study as a whole: After pembrolizumab, tumor-resident clones rose rapidly, then generally contracted before radiologic responses.

Germline CDR1 LGHNA, CDR2 YNFKEQ. V dropped 0 bases and J dropped 1 base, with 19 bases sitting between them. The CDR3 covers 19 residues. The repertoire was sequenced with immunoSEQ multiplex PCR; TCRdb's copy has only in-frame clones and lacks some. The sample carries tens of thousands of clones, roughly 78% recorded once. PCR or immunohistochemistry showed mismatch repair deficiency in every enrolled patient. The TCR-sequenced patients were a few responders to pembrolizumab. For this clone: Its antigen is unidentified.

The specimen was peripheral blood, collected 4 weeks after starting pembrolizumab. This chain joins TRBV4-2 and TRBJ2-4; weak D call: TRBD2 (7 bases). The sequence was collected from an adult with mismatch repair-deficient cancer. The CDR3 reads CASSQEGGGDAGAKNIQYF. Written as DNA, the CDR3 is TGTGCCAGCAGCCAAGAGGGAGGGGGGGACGCAGGGGCCAAAAACATTCAGTACTTC.